Shown below are 26 T cell receptor beta chains from a single sample sequenced in a study of shared clonotypes between healthy human individuals. Using immunoSEQ multiplex PCR, the repertoire was profiled, and TCRdb retains in-frame clones only, with some absent. In the table there are over a million clones, under 80% of which are singletons. The sample comprised memory CD4+ T cells sorted from blood. Subset reported: CD45RA-negative fraction. All receptors derive from a man younger than 30 in good health.

The chain has TRBV5-4 and TRBJ2-1; possible D gene TRBD2, 7 bases. This CDR3 comprises 17 residues. Germline V gene lookup returns CDR1 SGHNT and CDR2 YYREEE (reference sequence). V was clipped by 0 bases and J by 1 base, with 14 bases between them. CDR3 sequence: CASSLAARGPSYNEQFF. DNA for the CDR3: TGTGCCAGCAGCTTGGCGGCGCGGGGGCCTTCCTACAATGAGCAGTTCTTC.

The chain is built from TRBV11-2 and TRBJ2-2; a possible D gene is TRBD2 (6 bases). The germline CDR1 and CDR2 sequences are SGHAT and FQNNGV. Trimming cost V 5 bases and J 5 bases, with 15 bases left between them. The CDR3 totals 15 residues. CDR3 residues: CASSTSPGWTGELFF. CDR3 bases: TGTGCCAGCAGCACTAGCCCCGGATGGACCGGGGAGCTGTTTTTT.

This chain's CDR3 is CASCRTAQETQYF. CDR3 DNA sequence: TGTGCCAGCTGCCGGACAGCCCAAGAGACCCAGTACTTC. This chain joins TRBV18 and TRBJ2-5, with D tentatively TRBD1 (6 bases). V was cut by 7 bases and J by 1 base, with 10 bases left in between. The CDR3 is 13 amino acids. Looked up from germline, CDR1 is KGHSH and CDR2 is LQKENI.

The sample holds a few counts of this clone. This chain uses TRBV2 with TRBJ2-2, with 7 positions matching TRBD2. The CDR3 loop spans 15 amino acids. Unmatched junction bases numbered 11, after V lost 7 bases and J lost 6 bases. The germline V gene encodes CDR1 SNHLY and CDR2 FYNNEI. The chain's CDR3 is CASTPGEGVAGELFF. The CDR3 nucleotides are TGTGCCAGCACCCCGGGGGAGGGAGTGGCCGGGGAGCTGTTTTTT. Full variable domain (outside the CDR3, taken from reference TRBV2 and TRBJ2-2): EPEVTQTPSHQVTQMGQEVILRCVPISNHLYFYWYRQILGQKVEFLVSFYNNEISEKSEIFDDQFSVERPDGSNFTLKIRSTKLEDSAMYFCASTPGEGVAGELFFGEGSRLTVL.

The chain employs TRBV7-9 and TRBJ2-5, with a possible D match to TRBD2 (6 bases). The CDR3 runs to 16 residues. The germline gives CDR1 SEHNR, CDR2 FQNEAQ (reference sequence). Trimming removed 5 bases from V and 5 bases from J, with 21 bases in between. The CDR3 loop is CASSVGSSDTPETQYF. In DNA, the CDR3 is TGTGCCAGCAGCGTTGGGTCTAGCGACACCCCGGAGACCCAGTACTTC.

A few counts support this clone. J is TRBJ2-1 and V is TRBV10-3, with a weak D call TRBD1 (6 bases). The CDR3 has 12 residues. With 8 bases removed from V and 7 bases from J, the gap between germline ends came to 12 bases. CDR1 and CDR2 from the germline V gene are ENHRY and SYGVKD. The CDR3 sequence: CAIAARGNEQFF. The CDR3 DNA reads as TGTGCCATCGCGGCGAGGGGGAATGAGCAGTTCTTC.

The CDR3 protein is CASSKGSGTGELFF. In DNA form, the CDR3 reads TGTGCCAGCAGCAAAGGATCGGGAACCGGGGAGCTGTTTTTT. The chain uses TRBV21-1 and TRBJ2-2; TRBD2 is the table's D call and was not checked against the DNA. TRBV21-1 is deemed a pseudogene. There are 14 residues in the CDR3.

The chain employs TRBV2 and TRBJ2-2; tentatively, D is TRBD1 (6 bases). Germline V gene lookup returns CDR1 SNHLY and CDR2 FYNNEI. The CDR3 covers 14 residues. Trimming cost V 6 bases and J 3 bases, with 11 bases left between them. CDR3 in amino acids: CASSRDTYTGELFF. In nucleotides, the CDR3 is TGTGCCAGCAGCCGGGACACCTACACCGGGGAGCTGTTTTTT. Looking up the rest from reference TRBV2 and TRBJ2-2 gives the full variable domain: EPEVTQTPSHQVTQMGQEVILRCVPISNHLYFYWYRQILGQKVEFLVSFYNNEISEKSEIFDDQFSVERPDGSNFTLKIRSTKLEDSAMYFCASSRDTYTGELFFGEGSRLTVL.

V is TRBV4-2 and J is TRBJ2-3; 9 nucleotides agree with TRBD2. Germline values: CDR1 LGHNA, CDR2 YNFKEQ. V was pared by 6 bases and J by 6 bases, with 10 bases of the junction left unmatched. The CDR3 sequence is 15 residues long. CDR3 region: CASRTGTSLGDTQYF. For the CDR3, the DNA is TGTGCCAGCAGGACCGGGACTAGCCTTGGTGATACGCAGTATTTT.

This chain uses TRBV5-1 with TRBJ2-3, with unresolved D. The CDR3 has 15 amino acids. Germline V CDR1 and CDR2: SGHRS, YFSETQ. Trimming cost V 4 bases and J 5 bases, with 17 bases left between them. CDR3 in DNA: TGCGCCAGCAGCCGTACTTTTGGGGATGGAGATACGCAGTATTTT. Protein: CASSRTFGDGDTQYF.

The chain has TRBV5-4 and TRBJ2-3; D is unclear. V was pared by 7 bases and J by 0 bases, with 12 bases between. In germline, CDR1 is SGHNT, CDR2 YYREEE (reference sequence). The CDR3 runs to 14 residues. In DNA form, the CDR3 reads TGTGCCAGCCTCCCAAAAGGGAGCACAGATACGCAGTATTTT. It encodes CASLPKGSTDTQYF. The variable domain in full, completed from reference TRBV5-4 and TRBJ2-3, reads ETGVTQSPTHLIKTRGQQVTLRCSSQSGHNTVSWYQQALGQGPQFIFQYYREEENGRGNFPPRFSGLQFPNYSSELNVNALELDDSALYLCASLPKGSTDTQYFGPGTRLTVL.

V gene TRBV5-1 combines with J gene TRBJ2-5; 11 nucleotides align to TRBD1. Germline-derived CDR1 and CDR2 are SGHRS and YFSETQ. V was pared by 0 bases and J by 4 bases, with 5 bases of the junction left unmatched. This CDR3 is built from 16 residues. CDR3 coding DNA: TGCGCCAGCAGCTTGGGGACAGGGGGCGTTGGAGAGACCCAGTACTTC. Translation: CASSLGTGGVGETQYF. The variable domain in full, with the rest retrieved from reference TRBV5-1 and TRBJ2-5, is KAGVTQTPRYLIKTRGQQVTLSCSPISGHRSVSWYQQTPGQGLQFLFEYFSETQRNKGNFPGRFSGRQFSNSRSEMNVSTLELGDSALYLCASSLGTGGVGETQYFGPGTRLLVL.

This chain joins TRBV7-6 and TRBJ2-1, with D possibly TRBD2 on 5 matching bases. The CDR3 is 13 residues long. Trimming took off 5 bases at V and 9 bases at J, with 14 bases between the two ends. Germline CDR1 reads SGHVS; CDR2 reads FNYEAQ. The CDR3 bases are TGTGCCAGCAGCCCCGCCCTGAGCGGTGAGCAGTTCTTC. Protein sequence: CASSPALSGEQFF.

The genes are TRBV1 and TRBJ2-3; the listed D gene, TRBD2, was not tested against the DNA. TRBV1 is recorded as a pseudogene. The CDR3 runs 17 residues. CDR3 bases: TGCACCAGCAGCCAAGGTCTAGCGGGAGGAGGCACAGATACGCAGTATTTT. Its protein product is CTSSQGLAGGGTDTQYF.

V gene TRBV4-3 combines with J gene TRBJ1-5; TRBD1 aligns across 9 bases. V lost 1 base, J lost 2 bases, and 12 bases stayed unmatched. The germline V gene has CDR1 LGHNA and CDR2 YSLEER. The CDR3 covers 19 residues. CDR3 sequence (DNA): TGCGCCAGCAGCCAAGGGCTAACAGGGGGCGGGTTAGGCAATCAGCCCCAGCATTTT. It translates to CASSQGLTGGGLGNQPQHF.

This clone was found a few times. The V and J genes are TRBV7-9 and TRBJ2-2; D uncertain. The germline gives CDR1 SEHNR, CDR2 FQNEAQ (reference sequence). The CDR3 has 12 amino acids. The V end was cut by 6 bases, the J end by 8 bases, with 10 bases between. The DNA for the CDR3 is TGTGCCAGCAGGGACGGACCGGGGGAGCTGTTTTTT. Translated, it gives CASRDGPGELFF.

This clone was counted a single time. The rearrangement uses TRBV11-2 and TRBJ2-1, with TRBD1 as a possible D gene (6 bases). CDR3 length: 15 residues. Germline assignment: CDR1 SGHAT and CDR2 FQNNGV. V was trimmed by 5 bases and J by 1 base, leaving 12 bases between them. This CDR3 is CASSLGGRSYNEQFF. CDR3 sequence (DNA): TGTGCCAGCAGCCTAGGGGGACGTTCCTACAATGAGCAGTTCTTC. Filled out from reference TRBV11-2 and TRBJ2-1, the complete variable domain reads EAGVAQSPRYKIIEKRQSVAFWCNPISGHATLYWYQQILGQGPKLLIQFQNNGVVDDSQLPKDRFSAERLKGVDSTLKIQPAKLEDSAVYLCASSLGGRSYNEQFFGPGTRLTVL.

This clone was observed a single time. The V gene is TRBV7-2, the J gene TRBJ2-7; a weak D match, TRBD1 (6 bases). Germline V gives CDR1 SGHTA, CDR2 FQGNSA. The CDR3 runs to 14 residues. V shed 6 bases and J shed 5 bases, with 17 bases lying between them. In DNA, the CDR3 is TGTGCCAGCAGGCCAGACAGGTCCATCCACGAGCAGTACTTC. Its translation: CASRPDRSIHEQYF. Filled out from reference TRBV7-2 and TRBJ2-7, the complete variable domain reads GAGVSQSPSNKVTEKGKDVELRCDPISGHTALYWYRQSLGQGLEFLIYFQGNSAPDKSGLPSDRFSAERTGGSVSTLTIQRTQQEDSAVYLCASRPDRSIHEQYFGPGTRLTVT.

This clone appeared once. This chain uses TRBV5-5 with TRBJ1-4; tentative D call: TRBD1 (5 bases). The CDR3 totals 16 residues. CDR1 and CDR2 from the germline V gene are SGHKS and YYEKEE (reference sequence). The V and J ends lost 6 bases and 0 bases respectively, with 15 bases between them. The CDR3 region has the DNA TGTGCCAGCACCAATTCGGGGCCCGCAACTAATGAAAAACTGTTTTTT. It translates to CASTNSGPATNEKLFF.

To note about this clone: The identical CDR3 is also encoded by other nucleotide sequences in the sample. The chain couples TRBV10-2 to TRBJ1-1; tentative D call: TRBD1 (5 bases). This CDR3 contains 13 residues. The V end was cut by 11 bases, the J end by 1 base, with 14 bases between. The germline V gene encodes CDR1 WSHSY and CDR2 SAAADI. This CDR3 is CASRAWGNTEAFF. DNA for the CDR3: TGCGCCTCCAGGGCGTGGGGGAACACTGAAGCTTTCTTT.

A word on this clone: It may be a read error: a sequence one base away is much more abundant. Other DNA sequences in the same sample also yield this CDR3. The V gene is TRBV6-1, the J gene TRBJ2-7; D uncertain. V lost 6 bases, J lost 0 bases, and 6 bases lay in between. The CDR3 is made up of 12 amino acids. CDR1 and CDR2 from the germline V gene are MNHNS and SASEGT. The CDR3: CASSGTSYEQYF. CDR3 nucleotide sequence: TGTGCCAGCAGCGGCACCTCCTACGAGCAGTACTTC.

The genes are TRBV2 and TRBJ2-7, with 9 bases that match TRBD2. The CDR3 covers 14 residues. Germline trimming cut 5 bases from V and 6 bases from J; bases unmatched to any gene: 8. Germline V CDR1 and CDR2: SNHLY, FYNNEI. The CDR3 DNA reads TGTGCCAGCAGTACCACTAGCGGGCTGGGCGAGCAGTACTTC. It yields the protein CASSTTSGLGEQYF.

The chain joins TRBV29-1 to TRBJ2-5, with D perhaps TRBD1 (6 bases). Judging by the DNA end, TRBJ2-7 fits better; the J call may be wrong. Germline CDR1 SQVTM, CDR2 ANQGSEA. The CDR3 covers 14 residues. The CDR3 DNA reads TGCAGCGTTCCTGCCGGGACAAGCCCCTACGAGCAGTACTTC. Protein product: CSVPAGTSPYEQYF.

The J gene is TRBJ1-4, the V gene TRBV6-6; D gene uncertain. The V end lost 2 bases, the J end lost 7 bases, and 5 bases lay between the germline ends. Germline assignment: CDR1 MNHNY and CDR2 SVGAGI (reference sequence). The CDR3 extends over 12 amino acids. The DNA of the CDR3 is TGTGCCAGCAGTTACACACGTGAAAAACTGTTTTTT. Translation gives CASSYTREKLFF.

The rearrangement uses TRBV7-8 and TRBJ2-1; TRBD2 matches 9 bases. The CDR3 totals 15 residues. Unmatched junction bases numbered 7, after V lost 0 bases and J lost 10 bases. Germline lookup yields CDR1 SGHVS and CDR2 FQNEAQ. The CDR3 coding sequence is TGTGCCAGCAGCTTAGCAGGGCGGGGGGGCCTCGAGCAGTTCTTC. This gives the protein CASSLAGRGGLEQFF. The entire variable domain, with the rest obtained from reference TRBV7-8 and TRBJ2-1, is as follows: GAGVSQSPRYKVAKRGQDVALRCDPISGHVSLFWYQQALGQGPEFLTYFQNEAQLDKSGLPSDRFFAERPEGSVSTLKIQRTQQEDSAVYLCASSLAGRGGLEQFFGPGTRLTVL.

The gene calls are TRBV28 and TRBJ2-5; a possible D gene is TRBD2 (7 bases). Trimming shortened V by 4 bases and J by 1 base, and 16 bases separated the two germline ends. The CDR3 loop spans 16 amino acids. Per the germline V gene, CDR1 is MDHEN and CDR2 is SYDVKM. Written as DNA, the CDR3 is TGTGCCAGCAGTTCCTCCTCCCGGGGGGCCCAAGAGACCCAGTACTTC. Amino acid sequence: CASSSSSRGAQETQYF.